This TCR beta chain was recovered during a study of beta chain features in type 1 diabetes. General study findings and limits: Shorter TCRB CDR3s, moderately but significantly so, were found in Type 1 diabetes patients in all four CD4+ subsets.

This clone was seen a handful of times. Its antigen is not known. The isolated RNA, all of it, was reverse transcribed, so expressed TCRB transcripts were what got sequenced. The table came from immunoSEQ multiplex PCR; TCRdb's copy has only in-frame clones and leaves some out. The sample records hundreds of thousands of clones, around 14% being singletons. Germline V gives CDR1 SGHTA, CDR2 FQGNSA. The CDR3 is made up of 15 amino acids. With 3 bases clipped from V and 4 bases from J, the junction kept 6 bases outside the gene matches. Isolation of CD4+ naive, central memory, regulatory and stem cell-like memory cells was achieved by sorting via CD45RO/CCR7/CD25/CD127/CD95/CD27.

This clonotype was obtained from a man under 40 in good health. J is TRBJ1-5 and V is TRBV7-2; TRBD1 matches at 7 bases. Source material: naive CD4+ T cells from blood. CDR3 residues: CASSFDRARNQPQHF. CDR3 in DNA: TGTGCCAGCAGCTTCGACAGGGCAAGAAATCAGCCCCAGCATTTT.